A single T cell receptor beta chain is shown here with its context. Its antigen is still unknown. This CDR3 has 15 residues. CDR1 is MGHRA and CDR2 is YSYEKL in the germline V gene. The data derive from a study of T cells expressing NK-cell markers. The overall study: HCMV seropositivity characterized most of the eight sequenced donors, and seronegativity one. Study conclusions and caveats: In a few donors, dominant clonotypes made up roughly 25-60.1% of CD3+CD56-NKG2C+ cells. Expanded NKG2C+ T cell clones had unclear HCMV specificity.

It was by 5'RACE template switching with UMIs that TCR beta cDNA was made. With the 5' RACE reads reprocessed, TCRdb shows one record per CDR3 protein and no DNA. This sample contains 550,000 to 600,000 distinct CDR3 sequences. This chain connects TRBV4-1 to TRBJ2-3. This TCR was recovered from a man between 18 and 29 years old in good health. The specimen was blood T cells: a sorted CD56 or NKG2C T cell subset, CD4+ or CD8+ T cells, or bulk PBMC T cells (not recorded which). This CDR3 reads CASSQDGSSTDTQYF.